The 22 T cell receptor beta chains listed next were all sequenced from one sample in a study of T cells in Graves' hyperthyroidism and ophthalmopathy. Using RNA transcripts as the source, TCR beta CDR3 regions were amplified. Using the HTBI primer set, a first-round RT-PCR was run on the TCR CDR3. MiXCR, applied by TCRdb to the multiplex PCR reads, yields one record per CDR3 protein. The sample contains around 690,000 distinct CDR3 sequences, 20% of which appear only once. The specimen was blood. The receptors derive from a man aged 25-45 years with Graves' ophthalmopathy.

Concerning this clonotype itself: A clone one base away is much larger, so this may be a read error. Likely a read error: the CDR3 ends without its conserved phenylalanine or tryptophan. CDR3 in amino acids: CASSFPTGTSRSYEQYL. The CDR3 nucleotides are TGCGCCAGCAGCTTTCCAACCGGGACTTCCCGCTCCTACGAGCAGTACCTC. The chain employs TRBV5-1 and TRBJ2-7; weak D call: TRBD2 (6 bases). The V and J ends lost 2 bases and 0 bases respectively, with 18 bases between them. Germline loops: CDR1 SGHRS, CDR2 YFSETQ. The CDR3 is 17 amino acids.

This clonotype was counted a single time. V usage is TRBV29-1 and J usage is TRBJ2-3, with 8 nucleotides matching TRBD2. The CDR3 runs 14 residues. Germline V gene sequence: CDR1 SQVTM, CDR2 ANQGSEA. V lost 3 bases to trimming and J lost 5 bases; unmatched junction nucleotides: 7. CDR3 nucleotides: TGCAGCGTTGACTTAGCGGGGACGCAAGATACGCAGTATTTT. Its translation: CSVDLAGTQDTQYF.

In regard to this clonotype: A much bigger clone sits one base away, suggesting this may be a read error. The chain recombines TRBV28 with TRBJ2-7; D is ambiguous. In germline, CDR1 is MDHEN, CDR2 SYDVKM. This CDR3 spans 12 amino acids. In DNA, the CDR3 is TGTGCCAGCAGTTTCGAGACCTACGAGCAGCACTTC. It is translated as CASSFETYEQHF.

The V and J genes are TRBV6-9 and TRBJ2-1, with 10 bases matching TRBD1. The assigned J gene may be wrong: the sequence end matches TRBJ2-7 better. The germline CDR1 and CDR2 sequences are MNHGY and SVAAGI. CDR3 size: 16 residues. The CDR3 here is CASSYIGTGEHNEQYF. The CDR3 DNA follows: TGTGCCAGCAGTTACATAGGGACAGGGGAACACAATGAGCAGTACTTC.

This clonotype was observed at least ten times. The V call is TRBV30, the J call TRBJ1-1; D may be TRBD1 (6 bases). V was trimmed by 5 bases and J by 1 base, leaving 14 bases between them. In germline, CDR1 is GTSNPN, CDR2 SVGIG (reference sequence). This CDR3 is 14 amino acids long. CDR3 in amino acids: CAWVKDSSNTEAFF. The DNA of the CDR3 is TGTGCCTGGGTAAAGGACAGCTCGAACACTGAAGCTTTCTTT.

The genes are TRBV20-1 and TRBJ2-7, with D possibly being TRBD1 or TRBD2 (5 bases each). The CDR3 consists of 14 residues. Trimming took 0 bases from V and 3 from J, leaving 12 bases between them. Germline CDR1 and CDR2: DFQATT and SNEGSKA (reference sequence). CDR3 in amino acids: CSARDQGRDYEQYF. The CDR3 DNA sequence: TGCAGTGCTAGAGATCAGGGACGGGACTACGAGCAGTACTTC.

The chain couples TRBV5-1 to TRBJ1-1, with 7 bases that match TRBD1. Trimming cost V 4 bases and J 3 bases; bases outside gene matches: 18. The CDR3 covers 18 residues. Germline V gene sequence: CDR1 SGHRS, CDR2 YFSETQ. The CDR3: CASSPRSRDSSGDTEAFF. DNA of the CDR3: TGCGCCAGCAGCCCACGGTCCCGGGACAGTTCCGGTGACACTGAAGCTTTCTTT.

CDR3 DNA sequence: TGTGCCAGCAGGGACGGTACCCCTTATGGCTACACCTTC. Protein sequence: CASRDGTPYGYTF. The rearrangement uses TRBV6-1 and TRBJ1-2; D gene uncertain. Germline loops: CDR1 MNHNS, CDR2 SASEGT. V dropped 6 bases and J dropped 5 bases, with 13 bases sitting between them. CDR3 length: 13 residues.

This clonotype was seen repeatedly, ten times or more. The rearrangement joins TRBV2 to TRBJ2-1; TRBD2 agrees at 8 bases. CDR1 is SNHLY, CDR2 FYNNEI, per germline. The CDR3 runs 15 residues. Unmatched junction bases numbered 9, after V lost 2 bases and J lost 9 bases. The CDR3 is CASSERTGGRTEQFF. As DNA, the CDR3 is TGTGCCAGCAGTGAACGGACGGGAGGGCGGACTGAGCAGTTCTTC.

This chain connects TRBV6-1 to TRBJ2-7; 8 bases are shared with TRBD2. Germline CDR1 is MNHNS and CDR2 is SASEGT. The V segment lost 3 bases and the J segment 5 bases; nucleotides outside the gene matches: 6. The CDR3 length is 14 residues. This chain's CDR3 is CASSDGTRANEQYF. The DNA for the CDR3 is TGTGCCAGCAGTGATGGGACTAGGGCCAACGAGCAGTACTTC.

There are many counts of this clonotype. In nucleotides, the CDR3 is TGTGCCAGCAGAACCCGAGGCTTGAACACTGAAGCTTTCTTT. This codes for CASRTRGLNTEAFF. The chain employs TRBV3-1 and TRBJ1-1; D uncertain. The CDR3 consists of 14 residues. Germline V gene data show CDR1 as LGHDT and CDR2 as YNNKEL (reference sequence). V was clipped by 6 bases and J by 0 bases, with 11 bases between them.

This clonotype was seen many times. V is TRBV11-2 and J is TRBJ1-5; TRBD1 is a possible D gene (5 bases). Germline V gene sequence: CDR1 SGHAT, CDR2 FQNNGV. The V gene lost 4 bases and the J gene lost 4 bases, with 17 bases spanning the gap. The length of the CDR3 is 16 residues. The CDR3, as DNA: TGTGCCAGCAGCTCGACCCCTTGGGGCGTGAATCAGCCCCAGCATTTT. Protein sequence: CASSSTPWGVNQPQHF. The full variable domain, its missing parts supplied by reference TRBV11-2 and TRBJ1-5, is EAGVAQSPRYKIIEKRQSVAFWCNPISGHATLYWYQQILGQGPKLLIQFQNNGVVDDSQLPKDRFSAERLKGVDSTLKIQPAKLEDSAVYLCASSSTPWGVNQPQHFGDGTRLSIL.

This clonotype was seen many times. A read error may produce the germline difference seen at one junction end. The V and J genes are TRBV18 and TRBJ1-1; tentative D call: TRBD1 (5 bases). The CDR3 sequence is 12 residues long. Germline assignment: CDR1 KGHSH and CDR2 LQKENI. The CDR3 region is CASSPQEREAFF. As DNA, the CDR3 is TGTGCCAGCTCTCCACAGGAGCGTGAAGCTTTCTTT.

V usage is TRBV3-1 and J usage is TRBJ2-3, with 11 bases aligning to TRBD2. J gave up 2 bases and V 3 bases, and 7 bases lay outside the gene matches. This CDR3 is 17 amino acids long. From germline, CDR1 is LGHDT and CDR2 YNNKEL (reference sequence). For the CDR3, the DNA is TGTGCCAGCAGCCAGGCTCTAGCGGGGGGCTACACAGATACGCAGTATTTT. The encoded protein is CASSQALAGGYTDTQYF.

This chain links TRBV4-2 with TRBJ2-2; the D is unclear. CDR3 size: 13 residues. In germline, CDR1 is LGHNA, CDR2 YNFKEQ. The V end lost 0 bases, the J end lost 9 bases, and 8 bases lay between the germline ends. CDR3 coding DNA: TGTGCCAGCAGCCAAGATTTGAGTCGGGAGCTGTTTTTT. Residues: CASSQDLSRELFF.

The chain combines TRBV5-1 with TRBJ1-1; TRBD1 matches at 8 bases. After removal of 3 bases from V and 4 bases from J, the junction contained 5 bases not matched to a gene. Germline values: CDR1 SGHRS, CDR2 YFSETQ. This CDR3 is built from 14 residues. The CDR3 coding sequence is TGCGCCAGCAGCTCAGGGGGCGACAGCACTGAAGCTTTCTTT. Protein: CASSSGGDSTEAFF.

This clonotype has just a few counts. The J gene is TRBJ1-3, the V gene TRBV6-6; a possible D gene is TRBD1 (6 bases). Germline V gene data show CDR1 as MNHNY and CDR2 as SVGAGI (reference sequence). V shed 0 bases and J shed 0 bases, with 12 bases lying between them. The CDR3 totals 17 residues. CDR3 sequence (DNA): TGTGCCAGCAGTTACTCGTCAGGCAGGGGCTCTGGAAACACCATATATTTT. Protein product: CASSYSSGRGSGNTIYF.

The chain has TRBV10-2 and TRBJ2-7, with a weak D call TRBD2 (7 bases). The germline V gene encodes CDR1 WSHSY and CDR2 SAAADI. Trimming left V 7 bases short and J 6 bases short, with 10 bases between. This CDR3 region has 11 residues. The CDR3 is CASTAGAEQYF. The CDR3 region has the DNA TGCGCCAGCACCGCGGGGGCCGAGCAGTACTTC.

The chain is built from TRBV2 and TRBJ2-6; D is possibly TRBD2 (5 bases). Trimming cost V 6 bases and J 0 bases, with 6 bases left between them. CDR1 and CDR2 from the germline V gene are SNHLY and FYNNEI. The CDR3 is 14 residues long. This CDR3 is CASRDFSGANVLTF. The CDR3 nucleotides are TGTGCCAGCAGGGACTTCTCTGGGGCCAACGTCCTGACTTTC.

CDR3 loop: CASSPREPANTGELFF. CDR3 DNA sequence: TGTGCCAGCTCACCACGGGAACCTGCGAACACCGGGGAGCTGTTTTTT. The genes are TRBV18 and TRBJ2-2, with D unresolved. Germline V gene lookup returns CDR1 KGHSH and CDR2 LQKENI. This CDR3 has 16 amino acids. V shed 1 base and J shed 0 bases, with 9 bases lying between them.

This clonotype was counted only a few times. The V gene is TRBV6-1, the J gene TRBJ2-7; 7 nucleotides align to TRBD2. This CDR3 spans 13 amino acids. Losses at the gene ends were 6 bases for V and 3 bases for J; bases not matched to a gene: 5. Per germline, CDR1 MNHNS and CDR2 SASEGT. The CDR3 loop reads CASRSSGNYEQYF. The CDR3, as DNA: TGTGCCAGCAGATCCAGCGGGAACTACGAGCAGTACTTC.

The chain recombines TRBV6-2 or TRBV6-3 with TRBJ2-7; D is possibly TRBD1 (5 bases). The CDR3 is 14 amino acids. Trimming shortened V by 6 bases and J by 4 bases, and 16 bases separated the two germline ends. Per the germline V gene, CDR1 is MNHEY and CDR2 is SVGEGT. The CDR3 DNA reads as TGTGCCAGCAGGCCCGGACAAGGCAATTACGAGCAGTACTTC. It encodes CASRPGQGNYEQYF.